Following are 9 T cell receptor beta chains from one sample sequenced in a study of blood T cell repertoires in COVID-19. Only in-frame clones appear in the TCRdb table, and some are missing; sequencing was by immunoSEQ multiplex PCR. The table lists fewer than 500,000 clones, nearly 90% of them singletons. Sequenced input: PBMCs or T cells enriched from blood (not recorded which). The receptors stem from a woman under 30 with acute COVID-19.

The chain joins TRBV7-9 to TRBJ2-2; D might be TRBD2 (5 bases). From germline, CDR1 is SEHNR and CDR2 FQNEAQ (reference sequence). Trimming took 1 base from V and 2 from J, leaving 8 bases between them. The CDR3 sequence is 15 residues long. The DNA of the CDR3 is TGTGCCAGCAGCTTAGGCCCGGGAAACACCGGGGAGCTGTTTTTT. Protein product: CASSLGPGNTGELFF.

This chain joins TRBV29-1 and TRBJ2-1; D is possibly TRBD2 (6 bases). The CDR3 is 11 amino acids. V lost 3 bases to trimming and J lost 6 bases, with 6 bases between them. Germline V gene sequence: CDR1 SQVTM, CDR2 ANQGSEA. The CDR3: CSVEGGNEQFF. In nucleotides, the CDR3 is TGCAGCGTTGAGGGAGGCAATGAGCAGTTCTTC.

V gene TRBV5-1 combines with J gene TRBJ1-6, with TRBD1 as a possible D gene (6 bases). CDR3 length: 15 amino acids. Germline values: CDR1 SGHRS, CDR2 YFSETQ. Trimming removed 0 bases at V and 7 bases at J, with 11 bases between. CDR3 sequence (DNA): TGCGCCAGCAGCTTGGCCTCGGACAGCAATTCACCCCTCCACTTT. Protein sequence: CASSLASDSNSPLHF.

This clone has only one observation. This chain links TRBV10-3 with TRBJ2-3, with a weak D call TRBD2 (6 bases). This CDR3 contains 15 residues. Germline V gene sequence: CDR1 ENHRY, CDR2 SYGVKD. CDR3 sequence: CAGGREGPGRDTQYF. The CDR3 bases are TGTGCTGGGGGGAGAGAGGGGCCAGGTAGAGATACGCAGTATTTT.

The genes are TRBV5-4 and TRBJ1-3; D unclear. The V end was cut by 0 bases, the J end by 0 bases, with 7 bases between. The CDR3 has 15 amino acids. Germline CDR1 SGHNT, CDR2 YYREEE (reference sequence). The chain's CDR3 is CASSLGYSSGNTIYF. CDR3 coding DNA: TGTGCCAGCAGCTTGGGTTACTCCTCTGGAAACACCATATATTTT. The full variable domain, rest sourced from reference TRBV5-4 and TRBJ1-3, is ETGVTQSPTHLIKTRGQQVTLRCSSQSGHNTVSWYQQALGQGPQFIFQYYREEENGRGNFPPRFSGLQFPNYSSELNVNALELDDSALYLCASSLGYSSGNTIYFGEGSWLTVV.

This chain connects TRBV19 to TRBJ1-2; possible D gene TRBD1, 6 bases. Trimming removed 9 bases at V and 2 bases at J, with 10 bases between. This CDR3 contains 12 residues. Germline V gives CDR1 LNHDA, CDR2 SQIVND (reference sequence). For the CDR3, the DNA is TGTGCCAGCCGGGACACCAACTATGGCTACACCTTC. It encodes CASRDTNYGYTF.

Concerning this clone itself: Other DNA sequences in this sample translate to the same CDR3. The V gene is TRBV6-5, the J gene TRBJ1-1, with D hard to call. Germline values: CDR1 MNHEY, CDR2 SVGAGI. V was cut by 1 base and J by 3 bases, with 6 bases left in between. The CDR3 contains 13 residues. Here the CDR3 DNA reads TGTGCCAGCAGTTACTTGCGGGACACTGAAGCTTTCTTT. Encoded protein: CASSYLRDTEAFF.

The CDR3 sequence: CASTGGEVSQGGNTIYF. DNA of the CDR3: TGTGCCAGCACCGGTGGGGAGGTGTCCCAGGGCGGAAACACCATATATTTT. This sequence joins TRBV7-6 and TRBJ1-3, with D maybe TRBD1 (5 bases). V lost 7 bases and J 4 bases, leaving 23 bases between the germline ends. The V gene's germline CDR1 is SGHVS and CDR2 FNYEAQ. CDR3 length: 17 residues.

The chain's CDR3 is CASRPGQGSVDNSPLHF. CDR3 DNA: TGTGCCAGTAGACCTGGACAGGGTTCCGTGGATAATTCACCCCTCCACTTT. The chain has TRBV19 and TRBJ1-6, with 8 bases identical to TRBD1. The CDR3 totals 17 residues. Losses at the gene ends were 6 bases for V and 5 bases for J; bases not matched to a gene: 12. CDR1 is LNHDA and CDR2 is SQIVND in the germline V gene (reference sequence).